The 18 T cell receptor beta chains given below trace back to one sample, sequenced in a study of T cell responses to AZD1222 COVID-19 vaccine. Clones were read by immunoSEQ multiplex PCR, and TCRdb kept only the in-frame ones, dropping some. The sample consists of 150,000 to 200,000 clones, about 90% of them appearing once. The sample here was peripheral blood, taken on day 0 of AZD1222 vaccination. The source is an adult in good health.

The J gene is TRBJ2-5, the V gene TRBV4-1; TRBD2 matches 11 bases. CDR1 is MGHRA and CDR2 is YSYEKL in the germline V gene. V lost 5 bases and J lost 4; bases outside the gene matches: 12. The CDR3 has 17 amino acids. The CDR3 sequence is CASSFFGNLAGGETQYF. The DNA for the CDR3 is TGCGCCAGCAGCTTTTTTGGGAATCTAGCGGGAGGAGAGACCCAGTACTTC.

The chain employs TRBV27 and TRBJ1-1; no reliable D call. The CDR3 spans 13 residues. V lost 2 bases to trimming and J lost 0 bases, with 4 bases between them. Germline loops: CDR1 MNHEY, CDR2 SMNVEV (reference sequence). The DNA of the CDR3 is TGTGCCAGCAGTTTAACAGTGAACACTGAAGCTTTCTTT. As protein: CASSLTVNTEAFF.

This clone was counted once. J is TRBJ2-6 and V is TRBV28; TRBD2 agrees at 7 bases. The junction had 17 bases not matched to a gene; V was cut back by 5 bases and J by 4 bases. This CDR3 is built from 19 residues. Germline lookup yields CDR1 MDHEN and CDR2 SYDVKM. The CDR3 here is CASSPMGGGSGRGANVLTF. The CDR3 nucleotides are TGTGCCAGCAGTCCGATGGGCGGGGGATCCGGTCGCGGGGCCAACGTCCTGACTTTC.

CDR3 residues: CASSFYGPNTEAFF. CDR3 coding DNA: TGTGCCAGCAGCTTCTACGGCCCGAACACTGAAGCTTTCTTT. The gene calls are TRBV7-2 and TRBJ1-1; D ambiguous. This CDR3 is built from 14 residues. Germline V lookup: CDR1 SGHTA, CDR2 FQGNSA. Trimming pared 3 bases from V and 1 base from J, leaving 9 bases between.

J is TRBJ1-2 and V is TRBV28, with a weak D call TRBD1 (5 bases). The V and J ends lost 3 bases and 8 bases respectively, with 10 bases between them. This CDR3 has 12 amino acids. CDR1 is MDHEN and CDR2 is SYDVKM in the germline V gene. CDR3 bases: TGTGCCAGCAGTTTGGCTACAGGCGGCTACACCTTC. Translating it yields CASSLATGGYTF.

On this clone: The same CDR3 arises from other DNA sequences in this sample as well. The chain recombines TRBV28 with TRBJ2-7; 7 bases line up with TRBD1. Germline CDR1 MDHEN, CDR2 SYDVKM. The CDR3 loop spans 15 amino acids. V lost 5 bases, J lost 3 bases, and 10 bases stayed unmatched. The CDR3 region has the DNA TGTGCCAGCAGTCTCCCGGGGACAGCCGACTACGAGCAGTACTTC. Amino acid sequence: CASSLPGTADYEQYF.

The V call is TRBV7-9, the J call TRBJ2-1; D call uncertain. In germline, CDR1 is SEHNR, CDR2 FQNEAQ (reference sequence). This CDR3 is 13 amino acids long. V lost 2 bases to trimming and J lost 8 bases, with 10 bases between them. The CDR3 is CASSLHATDEQFF. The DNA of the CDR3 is TGTGCCAGCAGCTTACATGCGACTGATGAGCAGTTCTTC.

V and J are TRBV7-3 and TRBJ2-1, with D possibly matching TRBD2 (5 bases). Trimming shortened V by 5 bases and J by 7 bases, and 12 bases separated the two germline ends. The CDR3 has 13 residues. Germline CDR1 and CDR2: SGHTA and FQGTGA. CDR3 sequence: CASSITRENEQFF. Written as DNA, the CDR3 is TGTGCCAGCAGCATTACTAGGGAAAATGAGCAGTTCTTC. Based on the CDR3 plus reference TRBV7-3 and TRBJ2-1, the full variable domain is GAGVSQTPSNKVTEKGKYVELRCDPISGHTALYWYRQSLGQGPEFLIYFQGTGAADDSGLPNDRFFAVRPEGSVSTLKIQRTERGDSAVYLCASSITRENEQFFGPGTRLTVL.

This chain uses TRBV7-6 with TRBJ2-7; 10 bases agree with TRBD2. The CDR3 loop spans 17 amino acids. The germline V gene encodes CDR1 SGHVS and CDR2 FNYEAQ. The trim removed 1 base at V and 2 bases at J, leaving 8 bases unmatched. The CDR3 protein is CASSLEPSGSVAYEQYF. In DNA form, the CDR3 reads TGTGCCAGCAGCTTAGAGCCTAGCGGGAGTGTAGCCTACGAGCAGTACTTC.

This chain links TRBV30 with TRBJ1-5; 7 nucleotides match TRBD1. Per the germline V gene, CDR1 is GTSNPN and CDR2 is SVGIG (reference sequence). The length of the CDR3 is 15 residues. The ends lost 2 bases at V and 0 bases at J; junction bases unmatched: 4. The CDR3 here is CAWSRQGISNQPQHF. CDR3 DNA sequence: TGTGCCTGGAGTCGACAGGGTATTAGCAATCAGCCCCAGCATTTT.

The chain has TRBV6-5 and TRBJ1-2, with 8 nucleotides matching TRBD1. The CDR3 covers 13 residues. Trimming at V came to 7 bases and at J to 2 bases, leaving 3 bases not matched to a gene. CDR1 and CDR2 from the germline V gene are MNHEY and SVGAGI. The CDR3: CASKDRVNYGYTF. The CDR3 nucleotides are TGTGCCAGCAAGGACAGGGTGAACTATGGCTACACCTTC.

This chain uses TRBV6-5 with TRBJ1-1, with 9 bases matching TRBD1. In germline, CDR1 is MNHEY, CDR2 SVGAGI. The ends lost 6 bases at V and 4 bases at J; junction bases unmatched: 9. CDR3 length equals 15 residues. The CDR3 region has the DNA TGTGCCAGCAGCATGGACAGGGGAGTAGGCACTGAAGCTTTCTTT. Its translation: CASSMDRGVGTEAFF.

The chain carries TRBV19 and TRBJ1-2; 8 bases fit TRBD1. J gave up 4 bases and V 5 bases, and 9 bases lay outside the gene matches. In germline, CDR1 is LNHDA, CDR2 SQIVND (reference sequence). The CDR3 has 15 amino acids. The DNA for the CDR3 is TGTGCCAGTAGTCTTCAGACCGGGACAGGCTATGGCTACACCTTC. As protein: CASSLQTGTGYGYTF.

CDR3 nucleotide sequence: TGCGCCAGCAGTAGGCAGGGGGCGGGTCAGCCCCAGCATTTT. Protein: CASSRQGAGQPQHF. The rearrangement links TRBV4-1 to TRBJ1-5; 8 bases are a match to TRBD1. V was clipped by 6 bases and J by 6 bases; unmatched bases: 7. This CDR3 spans 14 amino acids. CDR1 and CDR2 (germline): MGHRA, YSYEKL.

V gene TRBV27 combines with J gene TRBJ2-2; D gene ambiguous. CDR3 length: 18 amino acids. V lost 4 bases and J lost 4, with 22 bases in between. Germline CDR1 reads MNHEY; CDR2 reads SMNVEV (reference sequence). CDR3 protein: CASSSSLLRQVVTGELFF. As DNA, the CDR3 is TGTGCCAGCAGTTCCTCCCTTCTAAGGCAGGTCGTCACCGGGGAGCTGTTTTTT.

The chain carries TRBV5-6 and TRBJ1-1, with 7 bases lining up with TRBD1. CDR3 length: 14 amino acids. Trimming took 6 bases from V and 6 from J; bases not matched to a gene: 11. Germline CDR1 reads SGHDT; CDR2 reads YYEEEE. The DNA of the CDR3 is TGTGCCAGCACCCCGACAGGGCCTACGGCTGAAGCTTTCTTT. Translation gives CASTPTGPTAEAFF.

In nucleotides, the CDR3 is TGTGCCAGCAGTGGGAGACAGCCAAAAGAAGATCAGCCCCAGCATTTT. Protein sequence: CASSGRQPKEDQPQHF. This sequence joins TRBV6-1 and TRBJ1-5; tentative D call: TRBD1 (5 bases). Germline V CDR1 and CDR2: MNHNS, SASEGT. CDR3 length: 16 residues. V was shortened by 4 bases and J by 5 bases, with 18 bases between the two germline ends.

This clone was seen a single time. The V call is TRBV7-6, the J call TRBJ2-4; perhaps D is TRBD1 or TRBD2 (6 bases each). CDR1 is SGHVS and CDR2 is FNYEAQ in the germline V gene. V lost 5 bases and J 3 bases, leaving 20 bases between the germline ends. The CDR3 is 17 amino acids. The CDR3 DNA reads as TGTGCCAGCAGCCAAGGGGGAGGCAGCCCAAACAAAAACATTCAGTACTTC. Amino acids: CASSQGGGSPNKNIQYF.